This entry lists 9 T cell receptor beta chains sequenced from one sample in a study of blood T cell repertoires in COVID-19. TCRdb keeps only in-frame clones here, not all; method: immunoSEQ multiplex PCR. The table lists some 100,000 clones, just over 85% of them singletons, with around 2.1% in the top ten. Material for sequencing was peripheral blood. These receptors all come from a man aged 50-59 years with COVID-19, enrolled during active disease.

CDR3 loop: CASSRRDNYGYTF. CDR3 sequence (DNA): TGTGCCAGCAGCCGCAGGGATAACTATGGCTACACCTTC. The V gene is TRBV7-9, the J gene TRBJ1-2; a possible D gene is TRBD1 (5 bases). The CDR3 is made up of 13 amino acids. CDR1 SEHNR and CDR2 FQNEAQ come from the germline V gene (reference sequence). V was pared by 5 bases and J by 1 base, with 8 bases between.

The gene calls are TRBV13 and TRBJ1-2, with unresolved D. V was trimmed by 0 bases and J by 5 bases, leaving 10 bases between them. CDR3 length equals 14 residues. In germline, CDR1 is PRHDT, CDR2 FYEKMQ (reference sequence). The CDR3 DNA reads as TGTGCCAGCAGCTTAGGTGTGACAAGGTATGGCTACACCTTC. Protein: CASSLGVTRYGYTF.

In this sample, this clone turned up once. The DNA for the CDR3 is TGCGCCAGCAGCCAAGTGAGCGGGGGGGCCATAGATACGCAGTATTTT. It yields the protein CASSQVSGGAIDTQYF. The V call is TRBV4-3, the J call TRBJ2-3; 10 bases fit TRBD2. The CDR3 sequence is 16 residues long. V was clipped by 1 base and J by 5 bases; unmatched bases: 6. Germline values: CDR1 LGHNA, CDR2 YSLEER.

V and J are TRBV10-3 and TRBJ1-2; a possible D gene is TRBD1 (5 bases). Trimming removed 6 bases from V and 2 bases from J, with 7 bases in between. The CDR3 is 12 residues long. CDR1 is ENHRY, CDR2 SYGVKD, per germline. The CDR3 here is CAIRAGNYGYTF. The CDR3 nucleotides are TGTGCCATCAGAGCAGGGAACTATGGCTACACCTTC.

This clone was detected once. The chain carries TRBV27 and TRBJ2-7, with TRBD2 identical over 12 bases. CDR3 length equals 16 residues. The V gene's germline CDR1 is MNHEY and CDR2 SMNVEV (reference sequence). The ends lost 8 bases at V and 3 bases at J; junction bases unmatched: 11. The CDR3 reads CASSLLRTSGDYEQYF. The CDR3 DNA sequence: TGTGCCAGCTCATTGCTCCGGACTAGCGGGGACTACGAGCAGTACTTC.

This clone was seen a single time. The gene calls are TRBV7-8 and TRBJ1-5; D call uncertain. The V and J ends lost 5 bases and 3 bases respectively, with 11 bases between them. The germline CDR1 and CDR2 sequences are SGHVS and FQNEAQ. The CDR3 totals 14 residues. The CDR3 nucleotides are TGTGCCAGCAGCCCAGGCAGGAACAATCAGCCCCAGCATTTT. This gives the protein CASSPGRNNQPQHF.

The V call is TRBV29-1, the J call TRBJ1-2; 8 positions match TRBD1. CDR3 length: 11 residues. Germline V CDR1 and CDR2: SQVTM, ANQGSEA. V dropped 3 bases and J dropped 11; count of bases not matched to a gene: 5. The CDR3 DNA follows: TGCAGCGTTGATAGGACAGGGCGATACACCTTC. The encoded protein is CSVDRTGRYTF. The full variable domain, its missing parts supplied by reference TRBV29-1 and TRBJ1-2, is SAVISQKPSRDICQRGTSLTIQCQVDSQVTMMFWYRQQPGQSLTLIATANQGSEATYESGFVIDKFPISRPNLTFSTLTVSNMSPEDSSIYLCSVDRTGRYTFGSGTRLTVV.

V gene TRBV27 combines with J gene TRBJ1-1; perhaps TRBD1 as D (5 bases). CDR1 and CDR2 from the germline V gene are MNHEY and SMNVEV (reference sequence). V lost 3 bases and J lost 2, with 10 bases in between. The CDR3 sequence is 14 residues long. CDR3 sequence: CASSLRQINTEAFF. CDR3 in DNA: TGTGCCAGCAGTTTGAGACAGATAAACACTGAAGCTTTCTTT.

The gene calls are TRBV15 and TRBJ2-7; 7 nucleotides agree with TRBD1. The CDR3 totals 16 residues. Germline V CDR1 and CDR2: LNHNV, YYDKDF (reference sequence). V dropped 3 bases and J dropped 0; count of bases not matched to a gene: 8. CDR3 bases: TGTGCCACCAGCAGCGACAAGGACAGGATCTCCTACGAGCAGTACTTC. Encoded protein: CATSSDKDRISYEQYF. The full variable domain, in which reference TRBV15 and TRBJ2-7 provide the parts outside the CDR3, is DAMVIQNPRYQVTQFGKPVTLSCSQTLNHNVMYWYQQKSSQAPKLLFHYYDKDFNNEADTPDNFQSRRPNTSFCFLDIRSPGLGDTAMYLCATSSDKDRISYEQYFGPGTRLTVT.